This T cell receptor beta chain came from a study of identical twins. This clonotype was found a few times. Its antigen is currently unknown. Findings and limits, study-wide: The abundant beta clonotypes from cord blood had fewer insertions, and memory repertoires had none of this.

TCRdb re-called the 5' RACE reads with MiXCR, one entry per CDR3 protein. This table holds approximately 670,000 distinct CDR3 sequences, approximately 6.1% found once. Trimming cost V 3 bases and J 5 bases, with 14 bases left between them. Germline-derived CDR1 and CDR2 are LGHDT and YNNKEL (reference sequence). The CDR3 sequence is 16 residues long. The gene calls are TRBV3-1 and TRBJ1-6; the D gene is possibly TRBD1 (6 bases). The sequencing input was naive T cells sorted from blood. The clonotype was recovered from a man aged 18-30 years in good health. The CDR3 DNA is TGTGCCAGCAGCCAGGTAGACAGGAAAAATAATTCACCCCTCCACTTT. This gives the protein CASSQVDRKNNSPLHF.